This T cell receptor beta chain is from a study of blood T cell repertoires in COVID-19. This table comes from immunoSEQ multiplex PCR, and its TCRdb copy is limited to in-frame clones, with some not included. In the table there are roughly 18,000 clones, about 88% of which are singletons. V was clipped by 2 bases and J by 7 bases, with 21 bases between them. The CDR3 contains 16 residues. In germline, CDR1 is MGHRA, CDR2 YSYEKL. The chain is built from TRBV4-1 and TRBJ2-7; D may be TRBD1 (7 bases). The sequenced sample consisted of peripheral blood. The receptor was isolated from a man in his 60s with active COVID-19. The chain's CDR3 is CASSQLAGSTGREQYF. The CDR3 nucleotides read TGCGCCAGCAGCCAACTCGCTGGCTCGACAGGGAGGGAGCAGTACTTC.